The T cell receptor beta chain under discussion was sequenced for a study of CD8 T cells in Susac syndrome. RNA totalling roughly 0.45 to 1 ug underwent reverse transcription with random hexamers. Multiplex immunoSEQ PCR targeted 54 Vbeta and 13 Jbeta TCR beta segments. TCRdb reanalysed the immunoSEQ multiplex PCR reads using MiXCR and keeps one entry per CDR3 protein. There are about 280,000 distinct CDR3 sequences in the sample; roughly 81% occur only once, and 0.11% lies in the top ten. While CD8+ and CD4+ T cells were isolated negatively, TEMRA cells were enriched by FACS. V gave up 6 bases and J gave up 2 bases, with 12 bases separating them. Per the germline V gene, CDR1 is MDHEN and CDR2 is SYDVKM. The CDR3 is 14 residues long.

This clonotype was obtained from a human donor with multiple sclerosis. The sample comprised CD8+ T cells from PBMCs. The rearrangement links TRBV28 to TRBJ2-3, with a weak D call TRBD2 (6 bases). The CDR3 nucleotides read TGTGCCAGCAGAGGCCTAGCGATCACAGATACGCAGTATTTT. Amino acid sequence: CASRGLAITDTQYF.